One sample yielded the 13 T cell receptor beta chains listed below, sequenced in a study of cytomegalovirus exposure and HLA in healthy donors. A multiplex PCR was run with 60 Vbeta primers and 13 Jbeta primers. TCRdb keeps only in-frame clones here, not all; method: immunoSEQ multiplex PCR. The repertoire consists of under 200,000 clones, with more than 75% occurring once and the leading ten covering 12% to 15%. Sequencing was carried out using PBMCs. These receptors originate from a woman in her thirties in good health and CMV-seropositive.

This sequence joins TRBV30 and TRBJ1-2; 9 bases are a match to TRBD1. This CDR3 is 13 amino acids long. J lost 7 bases, V lost 7 bases, and 10 bases had no gene match. Germline V lookup: CDR1 GTSNPN, CDR2 SVGIG (reference sequence). The CDR3 here is CALRTGEMVGYTF. For the CDR3, the DNA is TGTGCCTTACGGACAGGGGAAATGGTTGGCTACACCTTC.

In its sample, this clone was seen a few times. The rearrangement links TRBV7-9 to TRBJ2-7, with D unclear. The CDR3 loop spans 14 amino acids. Between the trimmed V and J ends, which lost 1 base and 0 bases, there was a span of 7 bases. In germline, CDR1 is SEHNR, CDR2 FQNEAQ (reference sequence). CDR3 DNA sequence: TGTGCCAGCAGCTTAGGTTCGGTCTCCTACGAGCAGTACTTC. It specifies CASSLGSVSYEQYF. Variable domain in full (rest from reference TRBV7-9 and TRBJ2-7): DTGVSQNPRHKITKRGQNVTFRCDPISEHNRLYWYRQTLGQGPEFLTYFQNEAQLEKSRLLSDRFSAERPKGSFSTLEIQRTEQGDSAMYLCASSLGSVSYEQYFGPGTRLTVT.

The chain carries TRBV6-1 and TRBJ2-5; 11 positions agree with TRBD2. V lost 5 bases to trimming and J lost 4 bases; unmatched junction nucleotides: 6. This CDR3 region has 15 residues. Germline values: CDR1 MNHNS, CDR2 SASEGT. This CDR3 reads CASSPLAGGLETQYF. The CDR3 DNA follows: TGTGCCAGCAGTCCCCTAGCGGGGGGTTTAGAGACCCAGTACTTC.

The CDR3 DNA follows: TGCGCCAGCAGCTTGTATCGGGGAGGGGATACGCAGTATTTT. It specifies CASSLYRGGDTQYF. J is TRBJ2-3 and V is TRBV5-1; TRBD2 agrees at 7 bases. V shed 1 base and J 6 bases; nucleotides not matched to a gene: 5. Germline CDR1 reads SGHRS; CDR2 reads YFSETQ. The CDR3 runs 14 residues.

V gene TRBV6-1 combines with J gene TRBJ2-2; 7 nucleotides line up with TRBD2. V shed 0 bases, J shed 4 bases, and the junction held 2 bases outside the gene matches. The CDR3 is 15 residues long. Germline V gives CDR1 MNHNS, CDR2 SASEGT. Here the CDR3 DNA reads TGTGCCAGCAGTGAAGCCAGGGAGGGCACCGGGGAGCTGTTTTTT. Translation: CASSEAREGTGELFF.

V and J are TRBV6-5 and TRBJ1-2; D possibly corresponds to TRBD1 (6 bases). This CDR3 has 13 residues. Germline V gene sequence: CDR1 MNHEY, CDR2 SVGAGI. V was shortened by 6 bases and J by 8 bases, with 16 bases between the two germline ends. The CDR3 nucleotides are TGTGCCAGCAGGCGGACAGAAGCGGGAGGCTACACCTTC. It yields the protein CASRRTEAGGYTF.

The rearrangement joins TRBV6-1 to TRBJ1-5; TRBD1 might be the D (5 bases). Trimming took off 4 bases at V and 5 bases at J, with 9 bases between the two ends. The CDR3 covers 13 residues. Germline values: CDR1 MNHNS, CDR2 SASEGT. The CDR3 sequence is CASSGQFDQPQHF. CDR3 in DNA: TGTGCCAGCAGTGGACAGTTCGATCAGCCCCAGCATTTT.

J is TRBJ1-4 and V is TRBV4-1; 7 bases map to TRBD1. V lost 1 base, J lost 0 bases, and 5 bases stayed unmatched. Germline CDR1 MGHRA, CDR2 YSYEKL. This CDR3 is built from 17 residues. In nucleotides, the CDR3 is TGCGCCAGCAGCCAAGTTGGACAGGTGACAACTAATGAAAAACTGTTTTTT. Protein: CASSQVGQVTTNEKLFF.

This chain connects TRBV29-1 to TRBJ2-2, with 10 bases that match TRBD2. V lost 5 bases to trimming and J lost 7 bases; unmatched junction nucleotides: 7. The CDR3 sequence is 14 residues long. CDR1 is SQVTM, CDR2 ANQGSEA, per germline. The CDR3 sequence is CSVPAGGPGGELFF. The CDR3 DNA follows: TGCAGCGTTCCAGCGGGAGGGCCGGGCGGGGAGCTGTTTTTT.

The gene calls are TRBV6-1 and TRBJ1-2; D unresolved. With 4 bases removed from V and 4 bases from J, the gap between germline ends came to 16 bases. The germline V gene encodes CDR1 MNHNS and CDR2 SASEGT. The CDR3 is made up of 15 amino acids. The CDR3, as DNA: TGTGCCAGCAGTGTTTATGGAGTTCCCTCCTATGGCTACACCTTC. Amino acids: CASSVYGVPSYGYTF.

J is TRBJ1-1 and V is TRBV18; TRBD1 is a possible D gene (5 bases). This CDR3 contains 13 residues. V was pared by 4 bases and J by 4 bases, with 10 bases between. Germline CDR1 is KGHSH and CDR2 is LQKENI. The DNA of the CDR3 is TGTGCCAGCTCACGACCCGGGGGCACTGAAGCTTTCTTT. Residues: CASSRPGGTEAFF.

This chain uses TRBV7-8 with TRBJ2-7; TRBD1 matches at 8 bases. Germline trimming cut 4 bases from V and 3 bases from J; bases unmatched to any gene: 5. Germline assignment: CDR1 SGHVS and CDR2 FQNEAQ. The CDR3 covers 14 residues. For the CDR3, the DNA is TGTGCCAGCAGCTCCCGGGACAGGAGCTACGAGCAGTACTTC. Translation: CASSSRDRSYEQYF.

The V call is TRBV11-3, the J call TRBJ2-5; possible D gene TRBD2, 6 bases. Trimming removed 1 base from V and 4 bases from J, with 13 bases in between. The length of the CDR3 is 15 residues. CDR1 and CDR2 (germline): SGHNT, YENEEA. DNA of the CDR3: TGTGCCAGCAGCTTAGCTGTCAGGGAGGCAGAGACCCAGTACTTC. Protein product: CASSLAVREAETQYF.